Each of the 13 T cell receptor beta chains below was sequenced from the same sample in a study of cytomegalovirus exposure and HLA in healthy donors. The PCR contained 60 Vbeta and 13 Jbeta primers. This table comes from immunoSEQ multiplex PCR, and its TCRdb copy is limited to in-frame clones, with some not included. This table holds 100,000 to 150,000 clones, approximately 80% found once. Sequencing input: PBMCs. The receptor set was obtained from a man under 40 in good health and CMV-seropositive.

This chain links TRBV29-1 with TRBJ1-4, with 7 bases that match TRBD1. The CDR3 has 13 residues. The V gene end was trimmed by 7 bases and the J gene end by 4 bases; junction bases not matched to a gene: 6. Germline loops: CDR1 SQVTM, CDR2 ANQGSEA. The chain's CDR3 is CSAGTENNEKLFF. The DNA for the CDR3 is TGCAGCGCCGGGACAGAGAATAATGAAAAACTGTTTTTT.

The chain employs TRBV6-6 and TRBJ1-6, with D perhaps matching TRBD1 (6 bases). The V end was cut by 4 bases, the J end by 4 bases, with 14 bases between. Germline assignment: CDR1 MNHNY and CDR2 SVGAGI (reference sequence). CDR3 length: 16 residues. CDR3 sequence reads: CASSWGGAKYNSPLHF. In nucleotides, the CDR3 is TGTGCCAGCAGTTGGGGGGGGGCGAAATATAATTCACCCCTCCACTTT.

The chain employs TRBV18 and TRBJ2-3; 10 bases align to TRBD2. The CDR3 is 16 residues long. V dropped 1 base and J dropped 0; count of bases not matched to a gene: 1. Germline lookup yields CDR1 KGHSH and CDR2 LQKENI. The CDR3 loop reads CASSPQRGGSTDTQYF. The CDR3 nucleotides read TGTGCCAGCTCACCACAGCGGGGGGGTAGCACAGATACGCAGTATTTT.

This rearrangement joins TRBV14 to TRBJ2-7, with D possibly matching TRBD2 (7 bases). The germline V gene has CDR1 SGHDN and CDR2 FVKESK. Trimming removed 1 base at V and 3 bases at J, with 13 bases between. The CDR3 has 15 residues. CDR3 region: CASSQVKGEGYEQYF. The CDR3 DNA reads TGTGCCAGCAGCCAAGTAAAGGGGGAGGGCTACGAGCAGTACTTC.

The CDR3 is CASSPTRQGSLDTGELFF. The CDR3 region has the DNA TGTGCCAGTAGTCCAACAAGACAGGGGAGCCTCGACACCGGGGAGCTGTTTTTT. The V and J genes are TRBV19 and TRBJ2-2; 8 nucleotides line up with TRBD1. Germline CDR1 LNHDA, CDR2 SQIVND (reference sequence). Germline trimming cut 5 bases from V and 3 bases from J; bases unmatched to any gene: 14. The CDR3 extends over 18 amino acids.

The genes are TRBV5-5 and TRBJ2-7; 11 nucleotides match TRBD2. This CDR3 spans 14 amino acids. With 4 bases clipped from V and 3 bases from J, the junction kept 3 bases outside the gene matches. From germline, CDR1 is SGHKS and CDR2 YYEKEE (reference sequence). CDR3 region: CASSPTSGVYEQYF. The CDR3 bases are TGTGCCAGCAGCCCGACTAGCGGGGTCTACGAGCAGTACTTC.

J is TRBJ2-5 and V is TRBV2, with 8 bases lining up with TRBD2. The J call may be mistaken, given a closer DNA end match to TRBJ2-7. The CDR3 runs 14 residues. Germline values: CDR1 SNHLY, CDR2 FYNNEI. The CDR3 spells CATLSGTSSYEQYF. The DNA for the CDR3 is TGTGCCACCCTGTCCGGGACTAGTTCCTACGAGCAGTACTTC.

The chain links TRBV27 to TRBJ1-1; a possible D gene is TRBD1 (6 bases). Germline V lookup: CDR1 MNHEY, CDR2 SMNVEV (reference sequence). The V end was cut by 2 bases, the J end by 5 bases, with 9 bases between. This CDR3 region has 13 residues. CDR3 amino acids: CASSLARGTEAFF. CDR3 coding DNA: TGTGCCAGCAGTTTAGCCAGGGGAACTGAAGCTTTCTTT.

The gene calls are TRBV5-5 and TRBJ1-1; no definite D call. CDR1 and CDR2 (germline): SGHKS, YYEKEE (reference sequence). Deletions cut 4 bases from V and 1 base from J, with 14 bases between. The CDR3 contains 15 residues. The CDR3 spells CASSDRGWRNTEAFF. CDR3 bases: TGTGCCAGCAGCGACCGAGGGTGGCGGAACACTGAAGCTTTCTTT.

The chain combines TRBV7-3 with TRBJ2-2; D not resolved. Germline assignment: CDR1 SGHTA and CDR2 FQGTGA. The CDR3 runs 13 residues. Trimming took off 5 bases at V and 7 bases at J, with 11 bases between the two ends. Here the CDR3 reads CASSPRPLGELFF. CDR3 DNA sequence: TGTGCCAGCAGCCCTAGGCCCCTCGGGGAGCTGTTTTTT.

The chain links TRBV4-1 to TRBJ1-4; D perhaps matches TRBD1 (6 bases). The V gene lost 1 base and the J gene lost 7 bases, with 13 bases spanning the gap. The CDR3 length is 15 residues. From germline, CDR1 is MGHRA and CDR2 YSYEKL. CDR3 amino acids: CASSQAQGFGEKLFF. The CDR3 nucleotides read TGCGCCAGCAGCCAAGCCCAGGGGTTCGGTGAAAAACTGTTTTTT.

This clone was detected only a few times. The genes are TRBV28 and TRBJ2-7, with TRBD2 as a possible D gene (5 bases). The CDR3 is 14 residues long. Trimming took off 8 bases at V and 3 bases at J, with 17 bases between the two ends. CDR1 and CDR2 from the germline V gene are MDHEN and SYDVKM. The CDR3: CASAAGTYHYEQYF. DNA of the CDR3: TGTGCCAGCGCGGCGGGTACTTACCACTACGAGCAGTACTTC.

Regarding this clone: An end of the junction differs from the germline gene, which may be a read error. V gene TRBV11-2 combines with J gene TRBJ2-6; D perhaps matches TRBD1 (5 bases). CDR1 and CDR2 (germline): SGHAT, FQNNGV. The CDR3 spans 19 residues. CDR3 sequence (DNA): TGTGCCAGCAGCTCCTACCCCCTGCCCCCGGTCTCTGGGGCCAACGGCCTGACTTTC. Encoded protein: CASSSYPLPPVSGANGLTF.